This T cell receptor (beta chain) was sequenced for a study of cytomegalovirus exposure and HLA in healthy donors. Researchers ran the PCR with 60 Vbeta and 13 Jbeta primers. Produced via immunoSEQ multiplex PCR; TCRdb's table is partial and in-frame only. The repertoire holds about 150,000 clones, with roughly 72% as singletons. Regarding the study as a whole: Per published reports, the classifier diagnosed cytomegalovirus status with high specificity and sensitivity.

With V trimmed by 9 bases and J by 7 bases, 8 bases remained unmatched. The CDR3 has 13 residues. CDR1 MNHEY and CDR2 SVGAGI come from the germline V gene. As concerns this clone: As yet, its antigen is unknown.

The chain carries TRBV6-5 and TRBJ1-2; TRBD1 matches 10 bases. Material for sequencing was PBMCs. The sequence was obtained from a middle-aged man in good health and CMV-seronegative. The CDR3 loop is CASRGQGEGGYTF. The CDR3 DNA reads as TGTGCCAGTCGCGGACAGGGGGAGGGTGGCTACACCTTC.